Given below is one TCR beta chain in context. The antigen remains undetermined. The ends were cut back, 1 base at V and 9 bases at J, with 14 bases in the middle. Germline CDR1 reads GTSNPN; CDR2 reads SVGIG (reference sequence). The CDR3 runs 13 residues. Sequencing templates came from extracted RNA that was reverse transcribed into cDNA. Clones were read by immunoSEQ multiplex PCR, and TCRdb kept only the in-frame ones, dropping some. The sample lists about 190,000 clones, more than 55% seen once, with roughly 0.7% in the top ten. The treatment: oral pan-JAK inhibitor, 5-10 mg twice daily. The data are from a study of CD8+ T cells in alopecia areata. Study outcomes and limitations: Among the top 100, expanded CD8+ clones, as well as scalp clonality, were significantly decreased by tofacitinib.

This sample comprised CD4+ T cells sorted from blood, obtained at week 4, from a patient treated with tofacitinib. The receptor's source is a human donor with alopecia areata. The chain couples TRBV30 to TRBJ2-3, with D maybe TRBD2 (6 bases). In nucleotides, the CDR3 is TGTGCCTGGAGTGCTAGGGGTGCGGGAACGCAGTATTTT. Its translation is CAWSARGAGTQYF.